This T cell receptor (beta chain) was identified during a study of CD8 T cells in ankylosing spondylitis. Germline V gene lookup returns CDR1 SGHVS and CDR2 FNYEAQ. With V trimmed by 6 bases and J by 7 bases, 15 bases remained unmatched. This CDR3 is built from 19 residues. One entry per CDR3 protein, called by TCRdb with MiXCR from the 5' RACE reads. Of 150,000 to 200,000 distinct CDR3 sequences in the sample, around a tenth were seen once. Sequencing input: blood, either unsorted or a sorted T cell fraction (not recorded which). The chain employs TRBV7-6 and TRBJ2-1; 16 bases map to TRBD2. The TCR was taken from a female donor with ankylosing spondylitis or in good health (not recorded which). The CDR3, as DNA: TGTGCCAGCAGAGCGGCCGGGACTAGCGGGAGGGGGATCGTTAATGAGCAGTTCTTC. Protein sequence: CASRAAGTSGRGIVNEQFF.